The 29 T cell receptor beta chains presented below share a single source sample, sequenced in a study of cytomegalovirus exposure and HLA in healthy donors. PCR involved 60 Vbeta and 13 Jbeta primers. Profiled with immunoSEQ multiplex PCR; TCRdb holds only in-frame clones, not every one. The sample has about 130,000 clones. The sample consisted of PBMCs. Receptor source: a man in his late teens or twenties in good health and CMV-seronegative.

The genes are TRBV9 and TRBJ2-4; 9 bases fit TRBD1. CDR3 length: 17 amino acids. The germline CDR1 and CDR2 sequences are SGDLS and YYNGEE. V was pared by 3 bases and J by 2 bases, with 9 bases of the junction left unmatched. The CDR3 sequence: CASSDGQGTRSKNIQYF. The CDR3 DNA reads as TGTGCCAGCAGCGATGGACAGGGGACGCGGTCCAAAAACATTCAGTACTTC.

The chain employs TRBV7-6 and TRBJ2-2; 12 bases align to TRBD2. Trimming cost V 6 bases and J 3 bases; bases outside gene matches: 5. This CDR3 spans 16 amino acids. CDR1 is SGHVS, CDR2 FNYEAQ, per germline. The DNA for the CDR3 is TGTGCCAGCAGTGTGACTAGCGGGAGATACACCGGGGAGCTGTTTTTT. It specifies CASSVTSGRYTGELFF. Drawing the rest from reference TRBV7-6 and TRBJ2-2, the complete variable domain is GAGVSQSPRYKVTKRGQDVALRCDPISGHVSLYWYRQALGQGPEFLTYFNYEAQQDKSGLPNDRFSAERPEGSISTLTIQRTEQRDSAMYRCASSVTSGRYTGELFFGEGSRLTVL.

The rearrangement links TRBV19 to TRBJ2-2, with TRBD1 identical over 7 bases. The CDR3 is 17 residues long. Per the germline V gene, CDR1 is LNHDA and CDR2 is SQIVND (reference sequence). J gave up 5 bases and V 5 bases, and 14 bases lay outside the gene matches. The CDR3 loop reads CASSPTGWGFRTGELFF. CDR3 nucleotides: TGTGCCAGTAGTCCGACAGGGTGGGGGTTCCGGACCGGGGAGCTGTTTTTT.

V is TRBV6-4 and J is TRBJ1-6; 10 bases map to TRBD1. Per the germline V gene, CDR1 is MRHNA and CDR2 is SNTAGT. J lost 10 bases, V lost 5 bases, and 5 bases had no gene match. The CDR3 length is 14 residues. CDR3 DNA: TGTGCCAGCAGTCCCGGACAGGGGGAATCACCCCTCCACTTT. Its translation is CASSPGQGESPLHF.

The chain joins TRBV18 to TRBJ1-6; D unclear. This CDR3 comprises 14 residues. Between the trimmed V and J ends, which lost 0 bases and 7 bases, there was a span of 7 bases. Germline CDR1 KGHSH, CDR2 LQKENI. The CDR3 sequence is CASSPPGPNSPLHF. CDR3 sequence (DNA): TGTGCCAGCTCACCACCGGGCCCCAATTCACCCCTCCACTTT. The variable domain in full, with the rest retrieved from reference TRBV18 and TRBJ1-6, is NAGVMQNPRHLVRRRGQEARLRCSPMKGHSHVYWYRQLPEEGLKFMVYLQKENIIDESGMPKERFSAEFPKEGPSILRIQQVVRGDSAAYFCASSPPGPNSPLHFGNGTRLTVT.

CDR3 sequence (DNA): TGTGCCAGCAGCTTAAGGGTGCCGACTATTGTCGGGGAGCTGTTTTTT. It yields the protein CASSLRVPTIVGELFF. V is TRBV7-6 and J is TRBJ2-2, with D maybe TRBD2 (5 bases). From germline, CDR1 is SGHVS and CDR2 FNYEAQ. CDR3 length: 16 residues. V lost 2 bases and J lost 7, with 17 bases in between.

The rearrangement joins TRBV19 to TRBJ1-1, with a possible D match to TRBD1 (6 bases). In germline, CDR1 is LNHDA, CDR2 SQIVND (reference sequence). Trimming shortened V by 0 bases and J by 3 bases, and 20 bases separated the two germline ends. This CDR3 has 18 residues. The CDR3 reads CASSIDLGHKSGYTEAFF. The DNA for the CDR3 is TGTGCCAGTAGTATAGATCTGGGACATAAATCGGGGTACACTGAAGCTTTCTTT.

The chain has TRBV6-1 and TRBJ1-1, with a tentative D call TRBD1 (6 bases). Per the germline V gene, CDR1 is MNHNS and CDR2 is SASEGT. The CDR3 contains 13 residues. The V gene lost 3 bases and the J gene lost 1 base, with 6 bases spanning the gap. The CDR3 region is CASSETGNTEAFF. The CDR3 bases are TGTGCCAGCAGTGAGACAGGGAACACTGAAGCTTTCTTT.

The chain employs TRBV6-5 and TRBJ2-1; TRBD2 is a possible D gene (6 bases). This CDR3 has 15 amino acids. V gave up 3 bases and J gave up 2 bases, with 11 bases separating them. The germline CDR1 and CDR2 sequences are MNHEY and SVGAGI. CDR3 coding DNA: TGTGCCAGCAGTTATGGCGGGACCCCCTACAATGAGCAGTTCTTC. As protein: CASSYGGTPYNEQFF.

The chain carries TRBV27 and TRBJ1-1, with TRBD1 matching 8 bases. V shed 5 bases, J shed 4 bases, and the junction held 15 bases outside the gene matches. The CDR3 has 17 amino acids. Germline values: CDR1 MNHEY, CDR2 SMNVEV (reference sequence). The CDR3 sequence: CASSTQPLTGVATEAFF. The DNA of the CDR3 is TGTGCCAGCAGTACCCAGCCTCTGACAGGGGTTGCCACTGAAGCTTTCTTT.

V usage is TRBV29-1 and J usage is TRBJ2-7; maybe TRBD1 (6 bases). Germline loops: CDR1 SQVTM, CDR2 ANQGSEA. This CDR3 comprises 14 residues. Trimming left V 7 bases short and J 0 bases short, with 16 bases between. Here the CDR3 reads CSAIRGLSSYEQYF. The CDR3 DNA sequence: TGCAGCGCCATCAGGGGTCTTAGCTCCTACGAGCAGTACTTC.

The chain employs TRBV18 and TRBJ1-2; D gene ambiguous. CDR3 size: 15 residues. Trimming removed 3 bases at V and 1 base at J, with 12 bases between. Germline V CDR1 and CDR2: KGHSH, LQKENI. CDR3 sequence: CASSPSRVLNYGYTF. CDR3 in DNA: TGTGCCAGCTCACCCTCGAGGGTCCTTAACTATGGCTACACCTTC.

With respect to this clone: The same CDR3 also results from other DNA sequences found in this sample. V gene TRBV7-2 combines with J gene TRBJ2-5; D unresolved. Trimming took 0 bases from V and 5 from J, leaving 4 bases between them. The CDR3 has 12 amino acids. CDR1 is SGHTA and CDR2 is FQGNSA in the germline V gene. The CDR3 sequence is CASSLARETQYF. CDR3 bases: TGTGCCAGCAGCTTAGCGCGGGAGACCCAGTACTTC.

The chain uses TRBV29-1 and TRBJ1-2; 8 positions agree with TRBD1. After removal of 5 bases from V and 4 bases from J, the junction contained 18 bases not matched to a gene. The CDR3 contains 17 residues. The germline V gene encodes CDR1 SQVTM and CDR2 ANQGSEA. CDR3 sequence: CSVSPGRQGALGYGYTF. CDR3 sequence (DNA): TGCAGCGTTTCCCCTGGTAGGCAGGGGGCGCTCGGCTATGGCTACACCTTC.

The J gene is TRBJ2-1, the V gene TRBV6-5; TRBD2 is a possible D gene (6 bases). CDR1 is MNHEY and CDR2 is SVGAGI in the germline V gene. The CDR3 has 15 residues. The V end lost 4 bases, the J end lost 4 bases, and 14 bases lay between the germline ends. The CDR3 DNA reads TGTGCCAGCAGTTTGGCCCCCGCGGGGTACAATGAGCAGTTCTTC. The encoded protein is CASSLAPAGYNEQFF.

CDR3 residues: CSVDLRGGYTF. In DNA form, the CDR3 reads TGCAGCGTTGACCTCCGAGGCGGCTACACCTTC. The chain employs TRBV29-1 and TRBJ1-2; D uncertain. The germline CDR1 and CDR2 sequences are SQVTM and ANQGSEA. The CDR3 runs to 11 residues. The V end was cut by 3 bases, the J end by 8 bases, with 10 bases between.

This chain joins TRBV29-1 and TRBJ2-5; 8 bases agree with TRBD2. After removal of 5 bases from V and 1 base from J, the junction contained 3 bases not matched to a gene. CDR1 is SQVTM, CDR2 ANQGSEA, per germline. This CDR3 comprises 13 residues. This CDR3 is CSVRLAGQETQYF. The CDR3 bases are TGCAGCGTTAGGCTAGCGGGCCAAGAGACCCAGTACTTC.

The rearrangement links TRBV30 to TRBJ1-4, with 8 bases matching TRBD1. J lost 2 bases, V lost 4 bases, and 3 bases had no gene match. The germline CDR1 and CDR2 sequences are GTSNPN and SVGIG (reference sequence). The CDR3 loop spans 14 amino acids. The CDR3 DNA is TGTGCCTGGATGTGGACAGGGACTAATGAAAAACTGTTTTTT. It translates to CAWMWTGTNEKLFF.

The genes are TRBV7-2 and TRBJ1-4; D unclear. The CDR3 is made up of 14 amino acids. Trimming cost V 5 bases and J 6 bases, with 13 bases left between them. Germline V gene lookup returns CDR1 SGHTA and CDR2 FQGNSA. The DNA for the CDR3 is TGTGCCAGCAGCCCCCCGGGGAAGTATGAAAAACTGTTTTTT. Translation: CASSPPGKYEKLFF.

The rearrangement joins TRBV11-2 to TRBJ2-3; tentative D call: TRBD1 (5 bases). V lost 3 bases and J lost 3, with 7 bases in between. Germline V gene sequence: CDR1 SGHAT, CDR2 FQNNGV. This CDR3 comprises 13 residues. This CDR3 is CASSLPGTDTQYF. The CDR3 nucleotides read TGTGCCAGCAGCTTGCCAGGGACAGATACGCAGTATTTT.

The CDR3 loop is CASSGTGSQFNEKLFF. The CDR3 DNA sequence: TGCGCCAGCAGCGGAACAGGGAGCCAGTTCAATGAAAAACTGTTTTTT. The chain carries TRBV5-1 and TRBJ1-4; D perhaps matches TRBD1 (6 bases). Germline CDR1 is SGHRS and CDR2 is YFSETQ. V lost 4 bases to trimming and J lost 5 bases, with 18 bases between them. The CDR3 has 16 residues.

This chain uses TRBV5-1 with TRBJ2-7; D is possibly TRBD2 (7 bases). Trimming cost V 8 bases and J 5 bases, with 14 bases left between them. CDR1 SGHRS and CDR2 YFSETQ come from the germline V gene. The CDR3 is 12 residues long. CDR3 sequence reads: CARGEGEHEQYF. CDR3 coding DNA: TGCGCCAGAGGGGAGGGGGAGCACGAGCAGTACTTC.

This chain links TRBV6-1 with TRBJ2-5; 8 positions agree with TRBD2. Trimming took 1 base from V and 3 from J; bases not matched to a gene: 4. The CDR3 length is 15 residues. From germline, CDR1 is MNHNS and CDR2 SASEGT. DNA for the CDR3: TGTGCCAGCAGTGAAGAGACGGGAGGGAAAGAGACCCAGTACTTC. It is translated as CASSEETGGKETQYF.

V and J are TRBV5-1 and TRBJ1-2, with TRBD1 identical over 9 bases. CDR3 size: 12 residues. With V trimmed by 2 bases and J by 13 bases, 6 bases remained unmatched. CDR1 and CDR2 (germline): SGHRS, YFSETQ. CDR3 DNA sequence: TGCGCCAGCAGCTTTACCGGGACAGGGAGCACCTTC. Its translation: CASSFTGTGSTF.

V gene TRBV6-1 combines with J gene TRBJ2-2; the D is unclear. The CDR3 length is 12 residues. Germline CDR1 and CDR2: MNHNS and SASEGT. The ends were cut back, 4 bases at V and 6 bases at J, with 6 bases in the middle. The CDR3 loop is CASSVSAGELFF. The DNA for the CDR3 is TGTGCCAGCAGTGTTTCGGCCGGGGAGCTGTTTTTT.

The chain links TRBV7-9 to TRBJ2-1, with D tentatively TRBD1 (5 bases). Germline V CDR1 and CDR2: SEHNR, FQNEAQ (reference sequence). V was trimmed by 6 bases and J by 0 bases, leaving 12 bases between them. The CDR3 runs 15 residues. CDR3 loop: CASRQTADSYNEQFF. CDR3 bases: TGTGCCAGCAGACAGACAGCAGACTCCTACAATGAGCAGTTCTTC.

The chain couples TRBV19 to TRBJ2-7; no reliable D call. V gave up 9 bases and J gave up 6 bases, with 24 bases separating them. Germline-derived CDR1 and CDR2 are LNHDA and SQIVND (reference sequence). This CDR3 region has 15 residues. The CDR3 DNA reads TGTGCCAGCCCCCCTTGTAACCCCAATAGTTGCGAGCAGTACTTC. As protein: CASPPCNPNSCEQYF.

The rearrangement uses TRBV10-1 and TRBJ2-2; 7 nucleotides align to TRBD1. This CDR3 spans 13 amino acids. Germline V gene sequence: CDR1 WNHNN, CDR2 SYGVQD (reference sequence). V gave up 9 bases and J gave up 6 bases; unmatched junction bases: 7. CDR3 region: CASRDSHSGELFF. The CDR3 DNA follows: TGCGCCAGTCGGGACAGCCACTCCGGGGAGCTGTTTTTT.

J is TRBJ2-7 and V is TRBV4-1; D is unclear. Germline V CDR1 and CDR2: MGHRA, YSYEKL. The CDR3 has 14 residues. V was cut by 4 bases and J by 2 bases, with 12 bases left in between. CDR3 sequence (DNA): TGCGCCAGCAGCCCCGAGACACGCACCTACGAGCAGTACTTC. As protein: CASSPETRTYEQYF.